Below, 20 T cell receptor beta chains from the same sample are listed, as sequenced in a study of pediatric ulcerative colitis (dated by TCRdb to the late 2010s). To prepare the library, the immunoSEQ multiplex PCR assay was applied. What TCRdb holds here is the immuneACCESS table cut down to in-frame rearrangements. Part of the clones is not present; checked against another copy, under half of the missing clones reflect an unresolved V gene, and the others are unexplained. The sample yields 20,000 to 25,000 clones; around 64% were counted once. Of the sample, 15% is held by the ten largest clones. During colonoscopy, one to two rectal pinch biopsies were obtained for research purposes. Source material: gut tissue. The receptors were gathered from a boy younger than 18 with severe ulcerative colitis.

This clone was found once. J is TRBJ2-3 and V is TRBV6-6, with unresolved D. The germline gives CDR1 MNHNY, CDR2 SVGAGI (reference sequence). The length of the CDR3 is 12 residues. Trimming pared 8 bases from V and 0 bases from J, leaving 6 bases between. In DNA form, the CDR3 reads TGTGCCAGCTGTTTTAGCACAGATACGCAGTATTTT. This sequence encodes CASCFSTDTQYF.

J is TRBJ2-1 and V is TRBV9; 9 bases match TRBD2. Germline loops: CDR1 SGDLS, CDR2 YYNGEE. With 4 bases clipped from V and 5 bases from J, the junction kept 13 bases outside the gene matches. The CDR3 is made up of 17 amino acids. The DNA of the CDR3 is TGTGCCAGCAGCCCTTGGGATAGCGGGGGTTACAACAATGAGCAGTTCTTC. Translation gives CASSPWDSGGYNNEQFF. The full variable domain, completed using reference TRBV9 and TRBJ2-1, is DSGVTQTPKHLITATGQRVTLRCSPRSGDLSVYWYQQSLDQGLQFLIQYYNGEERAKGNILERFSAQQFPDLHSELNLSSLELGDSALYFCASSPWDSGGYNNEQFFGPGTRLTVL.

This sequence joins TRBV7-9 and TRBJ2-4; D not resolved. CDR1 and CDR2 (germline): SEHNR, FQNEAQ (reference sequence). The V end was cut by 0 bases, the J end by 3 bases, with 6 bases between. The length of the CDR3 is 14 residues. CDR3: CASSLAYSKNIQYF. CDR3 bases: TGTGCCAGCAGCTTAGCCTACAGCAAAAACATTCAGTACTTC.

Regarding this clone: The same CDR3 arises from other DNA sequences in this sample as well. This chain links TRBV7-9 with TRBJ1-2, with D maybe TRBD1 (5 bases). CDR3 size: 15 residues. Trimming stripped 5 bases from V and 0 bases from J, with 13 bases between. Germline V lookup: CDR1 SEHNR, CDR2 FQNEAQ (reference sequence). CDR3 bases: TGTGCCAGCAGCCAAAATCGACAGCCTAACTATGGCTACACCTTC. Protein sequence: CASSQNRQPNYGYTF.

The gene calls are TRBV7-9 and TRBJ1-3; D perhaps matches TRBD1 (6 bases). In germline, CDR1 is SEHNR, CDR2 FQNEAQ (reference sequence). There are 17 residues in the CDR3. Trimming pared 1 base from V and 0 bases from J, leaving 13 bases between. The CDR3 spells CASSLVGGGNSGNTIYF. For the CDR3, the DNA is TGTGCCAGCAGCTTAGTGGGGGGCGGTAACTCTGGAAACACCATATATTTT.

This clone was detected a few times. The chain recombines TRBV21-1 with TRBJ2-7; the table's D call, TRBD2, was not checked against the DNA. TRBV21-1 is a listed pseudogene. The CDR3 has 13 residues. For the CDR3, the DNA is TGTGCCAGCAGCTTCCGGGAATTCTACGAGCAGTACTTC. Translating it yields CASSFREFYEQYF.

V gene TRBV2 combines with J gene TRBJ2-6; D unclear. CDR1 and CDR2 from the germline V gene are SNHLY and FYNNEI. The CDR3 sequence is 12 residues long. Trimming left V 7 bases short and J 4 bases short, with 5 bases between. CDR3 coding DNA: TGTGCCAGCACGTACGGGGCCAACGTCCTGACTTTC. Translation gives CASTYGANVLTF.

The V call is TRBV5-1, the J call TRBJ2-7; the match to TRBD1 covers 8 bases. The CDR3 sequence is 16 residues long. Germline assignment: CDR1 SGHRS and CDR2 YFSETQ. With V trimmed by 4 bases and J by 0 bases, 9 bases remained unmatched. The CDR3 loop is CASSLLGQAFSYEQYF. The CDR3 region has the DNA TGCGCCAGCAGCCTCTTGGGACAGGCTTTCTCCTACGAGCAGTACTTC. Supplemented by reference TRBV5-1 and TRBJ2-7, the full variable domain reads KAGVTQTPRYLIKTRGQQVTLSCSPISGHRSVSWYQQTPGQGLQFLFEYFSETQRNKGNFPGRFSGRQFSNSRSEMNVSTLELGDSALYLCASSLLGQAFSYEQYFGPGTRLTVT.

The rearrangement uses TRBV9 and TRBJ2-1; the D gene is possibly TRBD1 (5 bases). The V end lost 3 bases, the J end lost 2 bases, and 24 bases lay between the germline ends. Germline V gene sequence: CDR1 SGDLS, CDR2 YYNGEE. The CDR3 has 19 residues. The CDR3 DNA follows: TGTGCCAGCAGCGGAGCCCCGACCTTGGGGCCCCGTACCTACAATGAGCAGTTCTTC. The encoded protein is CASSGAPTLGPRTYNEQFF.

This chain connects TRBV7-3 to TRBJ2-3; no reliable D call. CDR3 length: 13 residues. Germline V CDR1 and CDR2: SGHTA, FQGTGA. The germline V and J ends were trimmed by 3 bases and 3 bases, with 7 bases remaining between them. CDR3: CASSFRKTDTQYF. CDR3 bases: TGTGCCAGCAGCTTTAGAAAAACAGATACGCAGTATTTT.

This clone has a handful of counts. The CDR3 sequence is CASTKWGAPGANVLTF. In nucleotides, the CDR3 is TGTGCCAGTACCAAGTGGGGGGCCCCTGGGGCCAACGTCCTGACTTTC. V is TRBV19 and J is TRBJ2-6, with D possibly called TRBD1 or TRBD2 (6 bases each). CDR1 and CDR2 from the germline V gene are LNHDA and SQIVND (reference sequence). The CDR3 has 16 residues. The germline V and J ends were trimmed by 7 bases and 2 bases, with 15 bases remaining between them.

This chain uses TRBV9 with TRBJ2-5, with 8 bases that match TRBD1. This CDR3 is built from 14 residues. V was clipped by 2 bases and J by 5 bases; unmatched bases: 5. The germline V gene has CDR1 SGDLS and CDR2 YYNGEE. CDR3 amino acids: CASSVGQGEETQYF. The DNA of the CDR3 is TGTGCCAGCAGCGTTGGACAGGGCGAGGAGACCCAGTACTTC. The variable domain in full, completed from reference TRBV9 and TRBJ2-5, reads DSGVTQTPKHLITATGQRVTLRCSPRSGDLSVYWYQQSLDQGLQFLIQYYNGEERAKGNILERFSAQQFPDLHSELNLSSLELGDSALYFCASSVGQGEETQYFGPGTRLLVL.

This rearrangement joins TRBV29-1 to TRBJ1-2; D may be TRBD1 (5 bases). The V gene lost 8 bases and the J gene lost 2 bases, with 15 bases spanning the gap. Germline loops: CDR1 SQVTM, CDR2 ANQGSEA. This CDR3 contains 13 residues. CDR3: CSIWGGPNYGYTF. DNA for the CDR3: TGCAGCATCTGGGGGGGTCCCAACTATGGCTACACCTTC.

This clone came up once. The chain carries TRBV7-6 and TRBJ2-3; 7 bases line up with TRBD2. The CDR3 is 15 residues long. Per the germline V gene, CDR1 is SGHVS and CDR2 is FNYEAQ. V was clipped by 1 base and J by 4 bases; unmatched bases: 5. The CDR3: CASSLGGGRSDTQYF. The CDR3 bases are TGTGCCAGCAGCTTAGGGGGGGGTCGGTCAGATACGCAGTATTTT.

This clone was recorded a few times. The V and J genes are TRBV7-6 and TRBJ1-5; possibly TRBD1 for D (5 bases). Germline CDR1 reads SGHVS; CDR2 reads FNYEAQ. The CDR3 is 15 amino acids. V was cut by 6 bases and J by 8 bases, with 20 bases left in between. The CDR3 bases are TGTGCCAGCAGTCAAGGCCAGGGCCGGATTGAGCCCCAGCATTTT. Translation gives CASSQGQGRIEPQHF.

The V gene is TRBV29-1, the J gene TRBJ1-2, with D uncertain. Germline loops: CDR1 SQVTM, CDR2 ANQGSEA. CDR3 size: 11 residues. V was cut by 6 bases and J by 1 base, with 6 bases left in between. CDR3 sequence reads: CSVLLNYGYTF. CDR3 nucleotides: TGCAGCGTCTTACTTAACTATGGCTACACCTTC.

The rearrangement links TRBV6-6 to TRBJ2-3; 9 nucleotides line up with TRBD2. The CDR3 extends over 15 amino acids. Unmatched junction bases numbered 3, after V lost 0 bases and J lost 5 bases. CDR1 and CDR2 (germline): MNHNY, SVGAGI (reference sequence). The DNA for the CDR3 is TGTGCCAGCAGTTACTCAGCGGGGGGAATAGATACGCAGTATTTT. Its translation: CASSYSAGGIDTQYF.

The chain joins TRBV6-1 to TRBJ2-7, with a weak D call TRBD1 (5 bases). Looked up from germline, CDR1 is MNHNS and CDR2 is SASEGT. The V gene lost 1 base and the J gene lost 6 bases, with 13 bases spanning the gap. The CDR3 consists of 14 residues. The CDR3 coding sequence is TGTGCCAGCAGTGAAGGGTCAGGGCGGCGCGAGCAGTACTTC. This sequence encodes CASSEGSGRREQYF.

This clone is labeled medium-sized (0.01 to 0.1%). J is TRBJ2-5 and V is TRBV5-1; D is perhaps TRBD1 (6 bases). V lost 0 bases and J 0 bases, leaving 6 bases between the germline ends. The germline CDR1 and CDR2 sequences are SGHRS and YFSETQ. The CDR3 loop spans 14 amino acids. For the CDR3, the DNA is TGCGCCAGCAGCTTGGGGGACAACCAAGAGACCCAGTACTTC. It is translated as CASSLGDNQETQYF.

The J gene is TRBJ1-6, the V gene TRBV30; D is undetermined. Trimming stripped 2 bases from V and 10 bases from J, with 12 bases between. CDR1 and CDR2 from the germline V gene are GTSNPN and SVGIG (reference sequence). This CDR3 has 13 amino acids. The CDR3 coding sequence is TGTGCCTGGAGTAAAGTCCACCGGTCACCCCTCCACTTT. Translating gives CAWSKVHRSPLHF.